Listed below are T cell receptor beta chains from one sample, sequenced in a study of blood T cells in healthy people across ages. TCRdb ran MiXCR on the 5' RACE reads and lists one entry per CDR3 protein. This table has around 1,000,000 distinct CDR3 sequences, more than 30% appearing once. Sequenced input: blood. The receptors were sampled from a young man in good health. The CDR3 runs from the conserved cysteine through the conserved F or W. The D gene is left open where the match is weak. Clone size is stated in some rows and not others, as once, few, many or a class when expanded.

d_gene	abundance	v_gene	j_gene	CDR3aa	CDR3nt
-	many	TRBV4-1	TRBJ1-2	CASSQDPQLHGYTF	TGCGCCAGCAGCCAAGATCCGCAGCTTCATGGCTACACCTTC
TRBD1	few	TRBV10-3	TRBJ2-5	CAISRGQQETQYF	TGTGCCATCAGCAGGGGGCAACAAGAGACCCAGTACTTC
-	once	TRBV4-3	TRBJ1-1	CASSQDGELSTEAFF	TGCGCCAGCAGCCAAGATGGGGAGCTGAGCACTGAAGCTTTCTTT
-	few	TRBV12-3/TRBV12-4	TRBJ2-1	CASSLPQGGAYNEQFF	TGTGCCAGCAGTTTACCCCAGGGGGGGGCCTACAATGAGCAGTTCTTC
-	-	TRBV4-3	TRBJ1-5	CTSGLTKAQPQHF	TGCACCAGCGGCCTAACGAAGGCGCAGCCCCAGCATTTT
-	few	TRBV7-9	TRBJ1-1	CASSFEPESTEAFF	TGTGCCAGCAGCTTCGAGCCGGAGTCGACTGAAGCTTTCTTT
TRBD2	-	TRBV12-3/TRBV12-4	TRBJ2-7	CASSLRTSGVYNEQYF	TGTGCCAGCAGTCTTCGGACTAGCGGGGTTTACAATGAGCAGTACTTC
-	few	TRBV9	TRBJ1-3	CASSPGRTSGNTIYF	TGTGCCAGCAGCCCCGGACGGACCTCTGGAAACACCATATATTTT
-	-	TRBV20-1	TRBJ1-5	CSAKGRSNQPQHF	TGCAGTGCCAAGGGCAGAAGCAATCAGCCCCAGCATTTT
TRBD2	-	TRBV4-3	TRBJ2-2	CASSQDPSGENTGELFF	TGCGCCAGCAGCCAAGACCCTAGCGGGGAGAACACCGGGGAGCTGTTTTTT
-	-	TRBV2	TRBJ1-2	CASSTDMWSYTF	TGTGCCAGCAGTACAGACATGTGGAGCTACACCTTC
-	-	TRBV6-1	TRBJ1-3	CASRVGGVDSTIYF	TGTGCCAGCAGGGTAGGGGGGGTCGATAGCACCATATATTTT
TRBD2	-	TRBV6-2/TRBV6-3	TRBJ2-1	CDSSSLERGSSYNEQFF	TGTGACAGCAGTTCCCTCGAGCGGGGAAGCTCCTACAATGAGCAGTTCTTC
TRBD1	-	TRBV12-3/TRBV12-4	TRBJ2-1	CASSPTSRDRVNEQFF	TGTGCCAGCAGTCCAACGTCCCGGGACAGGGTCAATGAGCAGTTCTTC
-	-	TRBV30	TRBJ1-2	CAWTQEEYGYTF	TGTGCCTGGACCCAGGAAGAGTATGGCTACACCTTC
-	-	TRBV7-2	TRBJ1-1	CASSSQGSDTEAFF	TGTGCCAGCAGCTCTCAGGGCAGTGACACTGAAGCTTTCTTT
-	-	TRBV20-1	TRBJ1-4	CSADTMGEGEKLFF	TGCAGTGCGGACACAATGGGAGAAGGTGAAAAACTGTTTTTT
-	few	TRBV7-2	TRBJ1-5	CASSLVPGRTDQPQHF	TGTGCCAGCAGCTTAGTCCCAGGGAGGACCGATCAGCCCCAGCATTTT
-	few	TRBV4-1	TRBJ1-2	CASSQSTLVNYGYTF	TGCGCCAGCAGCCAATCTACCCTGGTCAACTATGGCTACACCTTC
-	-	TRBV7-2	TRBJ2-3	CASSPASDTDTQYF	TGTGCCAGCAGCCCGGCATCGGACACAGATACGCAGTATTTT